These T cell receptor beta chains were read from a single sample in a study of early T cells in non-severe SARS-CoV-2 infection. TCRdb reanalysed the 5' RACE reads using MiXCR and keeps one entry per CDR3 protein. The sample shows around 78,000 distinct CDR3 sequences, around a tenth of them seen only once. The sample here was whole blood, taken at baseline. The receptor set was obtained from an adult who was a healthcare worker with PCR-confirmed SARS-CoV-2 infection or an uninfected control (not recorded which). The CDR3 runs from the conserved cysteine through the conserved F or W. The order of the fields is V gene, D gene, J gene, clone size, CDR3 DNA, CDR3 protein. D genes are given only for firm matches. Where a row states a size, it is once, few, many or the class of an expanded clone; other rows omit it.

TRBV10-2	.	TRBJ2-7	few	TGCGCCAGCAAGAGGACAGAAGCCTACGAGCAGTACTTC	CASKRTEAYEQYF
TRBV4-1	.	TRBJ2-7	many	TGCGCCAGCAGCCAAGGCCCCGACAGGTCCTACGAGCAGTACTTC	CASSQGPDRSYEQYF
TRBV3-1	TRBD1	TRBJ2-6	.	TGTGCCAGCAGCCGACAGGGGGCCGCCGGGGCCAACGTCCTGACTTTC	CASSRQGAAGANVLTF
TRBV6-6	.	TRBJ2-1	many	TGTGCCACCCGGATTACCTACTACAATGAGCAGTTCTTC	CATRITYYNEQFF
TRBV7-6	TRBD1	TRBJ2-1	few	TGTGCCAGCAGCCCCCAACGACAGGGGTGGAGGAATGAGCAGTTCTTC	CASSPQRQGWRNEQFF
TRBV5-1	TRBD2	TRBJ2-3	few	TGCGCCAGCAGCCTACCGACTAGCGGGGGGGCTGATACGCAGTATTTT	CASSLPTSGGADTQYF
TRBV6-4	.	TRBJ2-6	many	TGTGCCAGCAGTGTACAGTATAGTATAACTGGGGCCAACGTCCTGACTTTC	CASSVQYSITGANVLTF
TRBV29-1	TRBD1	TRBJ2-3	many	TGCAGCGTCCACTTGGGGACAGGGACGGCAGATACGCAGTATTTT	CSVHLGTGTADTQYF
TRBV7-8	.	TRBJ2-7	few	TGTGCCAGCAGCCCCCTCCCTTACGAGCAGTACTTC	CASSPLPYEQYF
TRBV6-6	TRBD2	TRBJ2-7	.	TGTGCCAGCAGGCAACTAGCGGGGGTTAACGAGCAGTACTTC	CASRQLAGVNEQYF
TRBV11-2	TRBD1	TRBJ2-7	.	TGTGCCAGCAGCTTAGCTCTACAGGGGGTAGGGTACGAGCAGTACTTC	CASSLALQGVGYEQYF
TRBV4-2	TRBD1	TRBJ2-7	many	TGTGCCAGCAGCCAGGACACAGGGGATCTAAGGGAGCAGTACTTC	CASSQDTGDLREQYF
TRBV20-1	TRBD1	TRBJ2-7	.	TGCAGTGCTAGAGATACGGGACAGGTCTCCTACGAGCAGTACTTC	CSARDTGQVSYEQYF
TRBV20-1	TRBD2	TRBJ2-3	.	TGCAGTGCTACACTAGCGGGGTCCTCAGGGGATACGCAGTATTTT	CSATLAGSSGDTQYF
TRBV18	.	TRBJ2-7	few	TGTGCCAGCTCACCAGGTCTCATCAACACAGGGTCCTACGAGCAGTACTTC	CASSPGLINTGSYEQYF
TRBV20-1	TRBD1	TRBJ2-1	.	TGCAGTGCTAGAGATCAGGACAGGGGTGATTACAATGAGCAGTTCTTC	CSARDQDRGDYNEQFF
TRBV24-1	.	TRBJ2-3	few	TGTGCCACCAGTGTCGGGGGGCCGGCGCAGTATTTT	CATSVGGPAQYF
TRBV7-8	TRBD1	TRBJ2-1	many	TGTGCCAGCAGCCTCGACAGGGGCGCCTACAATGAGCAGTTCTTC	CASSLDRGAYNEQFF
TRBV6-6	TRBD2	TRBJ2-3	.	TGTGGCCAGCCCGAACACGGGACTAGCGGGGGGGCGAGGACAGATACGCAGTATTTT	CGQPEHGTSGGARTDTQYF
TRBV24-1	.	TRBJ2-7	few	TGTGCCACCAGCGCAGGGACCTACGAGCAGTACTTC	CATSAGTYEQYF
TRBV30	.	TRBJ2-7	many	TGTGCCTGGGGGGGTCGTGGCTACGAGCAGTACTTC	CAWGGRGYEQYF
TRBV5-6	TRBD1	TRBJ2-5	many	TGTGCCAGCAGCTTGTTCACAGGGGGGCAAGAGACCCAGTACTTC	CASSLFTGGQETQYF
TRBV7-9	.	TRBJ1-1	few	TGTGCCAGCAGCTTAGGGACAGCGAACACTGAAGCTTTCTTT	CASSLGTANTEAFF
TRBV30	TRBD2	TRBJ2-1	many	TGTGCCTGGAGTGTACACCGGGGGGGCCGGACTGAGCAGTTCTTC	CAWSVHRGGRTEQFF
TRBV4-1	TRBD2	TRBJ2-3	.	TGCGCCAGCAGCCCCTTACGGGGGGGCACAGATACGCAGTATTTT	CASSPLRGGTDTQYF
TRBV7-9	.	TRBJ2-7	few	TGTGCCAGCAGCCCGAACCCGGGGCGGGGCTACGAGCAGTACTTC	CASSPNPGRGYEQYF
TRBV7-9	TRBD1	TRBJ1-2	.	TGTGCCAGCAGCGTCACAGGGGGCGGCTATGGCTACACCTTC	CASSVTGGGYGYTF
TRBV20-1	.	TRBJ1-5	few	TGCAGTGCTAGAGATGCGGGACAGCCCCAGCATTTT	CSARDAGQPQHF
TRBV7-8	.	TRBJ1-1	few	TGTGCCAGCAGCCCCCTTCGGACACCTAGAACTGAAGCTTTCTTT	CASSPLRTPRTEAFF
TRBV4-1	.	TRBJ1-4	few	TGCGCCAGCCGCTCGGCAACTAATGAAAAACTGTTTTTT	CASRSATNEKLFF
TRBV5-1	.	TRBJ2-1	many	TGCGCCAGCAGCTTGGGTTCCGCTGACAATGAGCAGTTCTTC	CASSLGSADNEQFF
TRBV2	.	TRBJ2-1	.	TGTGCCAGCCCCTACTATGAGCAGTTCTTC	CASPYYEQFF
TRBV7-2	.	TRBJ1-5	medium-sized	TGTGCCAGCAGCTCCGGGGGTTCTAGCAATCAGCCCCAGCATTTT	CASSSGGSSNQPQHF
TRBV6-5	TRBD1	TRBJ2-7	.	TGTGCCAGCAGATTTCCGGGACAGGGGGCTGAAGAGCAGTACTTC	CASRFPGQGAEEQYF
TRBV7-9	.	TRBJ2-2	few	TGTGCCAGCAGCCTACGGGGGGCCGCGAACACCGGGGAGCTGTTTTTT	CASSLRGAANTGELFF
TRBV10-2	TRBD2	TRBJ2-2	few	TGCGCCAGCCGGGGGGTTCGGAACACCGGGGAGCTGTTTTTT	CASRGVRNTGELFF
TRBV2	.	TRBJ2-3	few	TGTGCCAGCAGTGAAGCGCTGGGGACAGATACGCAGTATTTT	CASSEALGTDTQYF
TRBV19	.	TRBJ2-7	.	TGTGCCAGTAGTATCGGAGAGAACCCCTACGAGCAGTACTTC	CASSIGENPYEQYF
TRBV6-5	TRBD1	TRBJ2-7	many	TGTGCCAGCGCAGGGGGTAGCTACGAGCAGTACTTC	CASAGGSYEQYF
TRBV7-8	TRBD1	TRBJ2-1	many	TGTGCCAGCATGACAGGGTCCTACAATGAGCAGTTCTTC	CASMTGSYNEQFF
TRBV9	TRBD1	TRBJ2-1	.	TGTGCCAGCAGCCCCCCGGACAGGGCCCATGAGCAGTTCTTC	CASSPPDRAHEQFF
TRBV7-9	TRBD1	TRBJ2-5	few	TGTGCCAGCACCCTATTGGGACAGGGGGCTCAAGAGACCCAGTACTTC	CASTLLGQGAQETQYF
TRBV20-1	.	TRBJ2-7	many	TGCAGTGCTAGACAAGGACCGAAGTACGAGCAGTACTTC	CSARQGPKYEQYF